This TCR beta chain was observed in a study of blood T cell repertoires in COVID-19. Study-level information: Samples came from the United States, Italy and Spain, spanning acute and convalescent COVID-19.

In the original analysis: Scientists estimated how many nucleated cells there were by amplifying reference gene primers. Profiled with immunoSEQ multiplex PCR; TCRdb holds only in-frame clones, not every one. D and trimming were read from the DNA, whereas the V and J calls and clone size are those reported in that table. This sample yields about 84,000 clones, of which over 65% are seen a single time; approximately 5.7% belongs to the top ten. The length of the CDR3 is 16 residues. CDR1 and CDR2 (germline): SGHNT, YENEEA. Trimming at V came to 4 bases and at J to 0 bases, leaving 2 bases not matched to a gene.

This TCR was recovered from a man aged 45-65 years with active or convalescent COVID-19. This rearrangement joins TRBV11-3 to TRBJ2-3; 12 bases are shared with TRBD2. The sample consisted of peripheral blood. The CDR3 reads CASSSGLAGSTDTQYF. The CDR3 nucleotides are TGTGCCAGCAGCTCCGGACTAGCGGGGAGCACAGATACGCAGTATTTT.